This section outlines one T cell receptor beta chain sequence together with its context. As yet, its antigen is unknown. CDR1 and CDR2 (germline): SGHTA, FQGNSA. Trimming shortened V by 2 bases and J by 3 bases, and 8 bases separated the two germline ends. This CDR3 spans 14 amino acids. The data belong to a study of beta chain features in type 1 diabetes. Whole-study findings and limits: In these data, an HLA type influence on TCRB rearrangement remained unresolved. Within each of all four CD4+ subsets, Type 1 diabetes patients had TCRB CDR3s that were moderately but significantly shorter. When VDJ junctions were examined, type 1 diabetes patients showed fewer insertions and more deletions.

Expressed TCRB transcripts were sequenced because the isolated RNA had all been reverse transcribed beforehand. Measured with immunoSEQ multiplex PCR; TCRdb has only the in-frame clones, and not every one. The sample contains 200,000 to 250,000 clones, about 63% of which appear only once. The sequencing sample was made of naive CD4+ T cells from blood. This sequence was found in a man under 40 in good health. The chain links TRBV7-2 to TRBJ1-5; the D is unclear. As DNA, the CDR3 is TGTGCCAGCAGCTTATCACAGATCAATCAGCCCCAGCATTTT. This codes for CASSLSQINQPQHF.